Below are 9 T cell receptor beta chains sequenced from a single sample in a study of blood T cell repertoires in COVID-19. The repertoire was sequenced with immunoSEQ multiplex PCR; TCRdb's copy has only in-frame clones and lacks some. The table shows approximately 350,000 clones, with about 90% occurring only once. Material: peripheral blood. These receptors were taken from a woman under 30 who had recovered from COVID-19.

The chain carries TRBV6-2 or TRBV6-3 and TRBJ2-1; 11 bases map to TRBD1. Germline CDR1 MNHEY, CDR2 SVGEGT. V lost 1 base to trimming and J lost 7 bases; unmatched junction nucleotides: 12. This CDR3 region has 18 residues. CDR3 bases: TGTGCCAGCAGTTACTTGGCCCTTGGACAGGGGGCTGATAATGAGCAGTTCTTC. It translates to CASSYLALGQGADNEQFF.

The CDR3, as DNA: TGCGCCAGCAGCTTGGCGGGGACTAGCGGGAGCACAGATACGCAGTATTTT. Translated: CASSLAGTSGSTDTQYF. The chain has TRBV5-1 and TRBJ2-3; TRBD2 aligns across 12 bases. In germline, CDR1 is SGHRS, CDR2 YFSETQ. V lost 0 bases, J lost 0 bases, and 2 bases stayed unmatched. The CDR3 totals 17 residues.

The chain's CDR3 is CASSAHSASQETQYF. The CDR3 nucleotides are TGTGCCAGCAGCGCCCATAGCGCCTCCCAAGAGACCCAGTACTTC. The V and J genes are TRBV9 and TRBJ2-5; D may be TRBD2 (5 bases). The CDR3 loop spans 15 amino acids. In germline, CDR1 is SGDLS, CDR2 YYNGEE. The germline V and J ends were trimmed by 3 bases and 1 base, with 13 bases remaining between them. The full variable domain, its missing parts supplied by reference TRBV9 and TRBJ2-5, is DSGVTQTPKHLITATGQRVTLRCSPRSGDLSVYWYQQSLDQGLQFLIQYYNGEERAKGNILERFSAQQFPDLHSELNLSSLELGDSALYFCASSAHSASQETQYFGPGTRLLVL.

The chain has TRBV7-9 and TRBJ1-4; the D gene is possibly TRBD1 (5 bases). Between the trimmed V and J ends, which lost 4 bases and 0 bases, there was a span of 9 bases. The CDR3 extends over 15 amino acids. Looked up from germline, CDR1 is SEHNR and CDR2 is FQNEAQ (reference sequence). CDR3 nucleotides: TGTGCCAGCAGCTCAGACAGTACAACTAATGAAAAACTGTTTTTT. This encodes CASSSDSTTNEKLFF.

The chain is built from TRBV7-2 and TRBJ2-4; a possible D gene is TRBD2 (6 bases). V lost 4 bases and J lost 7, with 14 bases in between. Germline CDR1 and CDR2: SGHTA and FQGNSA. The CDR3 totals 14 residues. The CDR3 protein is CASSSRELRNIQYF. The CDR3 coding sequence is TGTGCCAGCAGCTCTCGGGAGCTTCGGAACATTCAGTACTTC.

This sequence joins TRBV10-1 and TRBJ1-5; the D gene is possibly TRBD1 (6 bases). Trimming took off 8 bases at V and 3 bases at J, with 11 bases between the two ends. Germline V gene sequence: CDR1 WNHNN, CDR2 SYGVQD (reference sequence). The CDR3 covers 13 residues. This CDR3 reads CASSTGSNQPQHF. In nucleotides, the CDR3 is TGCGCCAGCTCAACAGGGTCCAATCAGCCCCAGCATTTT.

J is TRBJ1-6 and V is TRBV27, with 9 nucleotides matching TRBD1. CDR1 and CDR2 from the germline V gene are MNHEY and SMNVEV (reference sequence). Unmatched junction bases numbered 3, after V lost 1 base and J lost 8 bases. CDR3 size: 15 residues. In DNA form, the CDR3 reads TGTGCCAGCAGTTTATTCGGGACAGGGTATTCACCCCTCCACTTT. Protein sequence: CASSLFGTGYSPLHF.

The rearrangement joins TRBV2 to TRBJ2-2, with 12 bases identical to TRBD2. The V gene end was trimmed by 5 bases and the J gene end by 1 base; junction bases not matched to a gene: 5. Germline values: CDR1 SNHLY, CDR2 FYNNEI. This CDR3 has 17 residues. Here the CDR3 reads CASSPPSGRGNTGELFF. CDR3 coding DNA: TGTGCCAGCAGTCCTCCTAGCGGGAGGGGGAACACCGGGGAGCTGTTTTTT.

This clone was picked up one time. The J gene is TRBJ1-2, the V gene TRBV18; D possibly corresponds to TRBD1 (6 bases). V was pared by 2 bases and J by 4 bases, with 20 bases between. The length of the CDR3 is 17 residues. Germline V gene data show CDR1 as KGHSH and CDR2 as LQKENI. The CDR3 loop is CASSPSSVARGIYGYTF. The CDR3 bases are TGTGCCAGCTCACCATCATCCGTGGCCAGGGGAATCTATGGCTACACCTTC.